The 14 T cell receptor beta chains given below trace back to one sample, sequenced in a study of PD-L1 blockade in urothelial cancer. Time point of the sample: pretreatment peripheral blood. Here immunoSEQ multiplex PCR was the method, and the copy in TCRdb shows in-frame clones only, minus some. Of under 100,000 clones detected, roughly 89% appear once; the ten largest clones hold 1.5% to 2%. The sample was PBMCs, taken around atezolizumab (anti-PD-L1) treatment. The receptors originated from a man between 60 and 75 years old with urothelial cancer.

The CDR3 DNA reads as TGTGCCAGCAGCAGAGGGACAGGGGTAGGCTACACCTTC. Amino acid sequence: CASSRGTGVGYTF. The chain recombines TRBV2 with TRBJ1-2; 10 nucleotides align to TRBD1. Per germline, CDR1 SNHLY and CDR2 FYNNEI. The V and J ends lost 6 bases and 8 bases, in that order; junction bases with no gene match: 6. The CDR3 loop spans 13 amino acids.

This clone came up once. The J gene is TRBJ2-7, the V gene TRBV6-5; D is perhaps TRBD2 (5 bases). Germline values: CDR1 MNHEY, CDR2 SVGAGI. The CDR3 totals 13 residues. V shed 6 bases and J shed 4 bases, with 13 bases lying between them. The CDR3 DNA reads as TGTGCCAGCAGCCGGACTCCGCTTTACGAGCAGTACTTC. It yields the protein CASSRTPLYEQYF.

The CDR3 sequence is CASSRTSGGTLETQYF. For the CDR3, the DNA is TGTGCCAGCAGCCGGACTAGCGGGGGCACTTTGGAGACCCAGTACTTC. This chain joins TRBV5-4 and TRBJ2-5, with 13 bases that match TRBD2. Per germline, CDR1 SGHNT and CDR2 YYREEE (reference sequence). The CDR3 consists of 16 residues. Trimming at V came to 4 bases and at J to 5 bases, leaving 8 bases not matched to a gene.

J is TRBJ2-5 and V is TRBV5-6; 10 bases line up with TRBD2. The CDR3 extends over 15 amino acids. Germline V gene data show CDR1 as SGHDT and CDR2 as YYEEEE. The V segment lost 0 bases and the J segment 3 bases; nucleotides outside the gene matches: 2. CDR3 coding DNA: TGTGCCAGCAGCTTGGTGCTAGCGGGGGAAGAGACCCAGTACTTC. Protein: CASSLVLAGEETQYF.

The CDR3 spells CASSLSPSQEQFF. In nucleotides, the CDR3 is TGCGCCAGCAGCTTATCTCCCTCTCAGGAGCAGTTCTTC. The J gene is TRBJ2-1, the V gene TRBV5-1; D remains ambiguous. The CDR3 is made up of 13 amino acids. The ends were cut back, 2 bases at V and 10 bases at J, with 13 bases in the middle. In germline, CDR1 is SGHRS, CDR2 YFSETQ.

V usage is TRBV15 and J usage is TRBJ2-5, with 13 positions matching TRBD2. The end of the DNA aligns better with TRBJ2-7, so the J call may be wrong. The CDR3 is made up of 15 amino acids. Germline loops: CDR1 LNHNV, CDR2 YYDKDF (reference sequence). The DNA for the CDR3 is TGTGCCACCAGCAGACCGACTAGCGGGGGGTACGAGCAGTACTTC. This sequence encodes CATSRPTSGGYEQYF.

This clone occurred a few times. The genes are TRBV7-2 and TRBJ2-7; 11 nucleotides match TRBD1. The CDR3 length is 13 residues. Germline V gives CDR1 SGHTA, CDR2 FQGNSA. Losses at the gene ends were 4 bases for V and 12 bases for J; bases not matched to a gene: 8. CDR3 nucleotide sequence: TGTGCCAGCAGCTCCCGGACAGGGGGCGTTCGGTACTTC. Encoded protein: CASSSRTGGVRYF.

This sequence joins TRBV28 and TRBJ2-7; D is perhaps TRBD2 (6 bases). This CDR3 region has 13 residues. The V end was cut by 5 bases, the J end by 4 bases, with 12 bases between. Germline-derived CDR1 and CDR2 are MDHEN and SYDVKM. CDR3 loop: CASSVGTRYEQYF. For the CDR3, the DNA is TGTGCCAGCAGTGTCGGGACTCGGTACGAGCAGTACTTC.

The rearrangement uses TRBV5-1 and TRBJ2-7; perhaps TRBD1 as D (5 bases). This CDR3 region has 12 residues. Germline values: CDR1 SGHRS, CDR2 YFSETQ. Between the trimmed V and J ends, which lost 2 bases and 6 bases, there was a span of 9 bases. The CDR3 DNA reads as TGCGCCAGCAGCTTAATGCAGGGCGAGCAGTACTTC. Translation: CASSLMQGEQYF.

This chain links TRBV10-3 with TRBJ2-7, with D tentatively TRBD1 (6 bases). CDR1 is ENHRY, CDR2 SYGVKD, per germline. This CDR3 is built from 12 residues. Trimming left V 4 bases short and J 12 bases short, with 16 bases between. The CDR3 DNA is TGTGCCATCAGTGGGGACACTATAGGGTGGTACTTC. It translates to CAISGDTIGWYF.

This clone was seen a single time. The V gene is TRBV6-5, the J gene TRBJ2-7, with TRBD1 identical over 11 bases. The V and J ends lost 6 bases and 6 bases, in that order; junction bases with no gene match: 4. Germline assignment: CDR1 MNHEY and CDR2 SVGAGI. The length of the CDR3 is 13 residues. The CDR3: CASRTGTGGEQYF. The CDR3 DNA reads as TGTGCCAGCAGAACCGGGACAGGGGGCGAGCAGTACTTC.

The chain has TRBV7-2 and TRBJ2-1; D is perhaps TRBD2 (5 bases). CDR1 and CDR2 (germline): SGHTA, FQGNSA. The CDR3 length is 15 residues. The germline V and J ends were trimmed by 4 bases and 7 bases, with 17 bases remaining between them. DNA for the CDR3: TGTGCCAGCAGCTCAGCCCCGAGGGTTGGGAATGAGCAGTTCTTC. Protein product: CASSSAPRVGNEQFF. Drawing the rest from reference TRBV7-2 and TRBJ2-1, the complete variable domain is GAGVSQSPSNKVTEKGKDVELRCDPISGHTALYWYRQSLGQGLEFLIYFQGNSAPDKSGLPSDRFSAERTGGSVSTLTIQRTQQEDSAVYLCASSSAPRVGNEQFFGPGTRLTVL.

The genes are TRBV27 and TRBJ2-1, with 11 bases that match TRBD2. V gave up 11 bases and J gave up 7 bases; unmatched junction bases: 4. The CDR3 loop spans 12 amino acids. The germline V gene encodes CDR1 MNHEY and CDR2 SMNVEV (reference sequence). This chain's CDR3 is CAWTSGWNEQFF. The CDR3 nucleotides are TGTGCCTGGACTAGCGGGTGGAATGAGCAGTTCTTC.

The chain is built from TRBV5-4 and TRBJ2-5; the D gene is possibly TRBD2 (5 bases). The CDR3 runs to 15 residues. V lost 4 bases, J lost 3 bases, and 16 bases lay in between. Germline V gene data show CDR1 as SGHNT and CDR2 as YYREEE (reference sequence). CDR3 nucleotide sequence: TGTGCCAGCAGCCCAAGCGGATACGACAAAGAGACCCAGTACTTC. This codes for CASSPSGYDKETQYF.